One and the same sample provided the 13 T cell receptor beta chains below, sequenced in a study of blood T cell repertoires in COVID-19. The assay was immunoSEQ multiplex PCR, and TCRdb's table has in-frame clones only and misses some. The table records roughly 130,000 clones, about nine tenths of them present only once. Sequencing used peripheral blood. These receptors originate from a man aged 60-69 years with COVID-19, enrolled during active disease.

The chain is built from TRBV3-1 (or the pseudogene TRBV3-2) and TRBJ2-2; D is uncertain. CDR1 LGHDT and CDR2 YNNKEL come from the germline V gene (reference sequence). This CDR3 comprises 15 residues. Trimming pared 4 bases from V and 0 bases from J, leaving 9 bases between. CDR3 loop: CASSPGLPNTGELFF. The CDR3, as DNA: TGTGCCAGCAGCCCAGGCCTTCCGAACACCGGGGAGCTGTTTTTT.

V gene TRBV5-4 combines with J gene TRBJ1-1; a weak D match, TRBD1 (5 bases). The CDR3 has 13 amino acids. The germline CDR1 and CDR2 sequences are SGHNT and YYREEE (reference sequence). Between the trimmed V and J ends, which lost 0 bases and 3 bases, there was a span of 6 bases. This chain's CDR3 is CASSLGGDTEAFF. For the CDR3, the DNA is TGTGCCAGCAGCTTGGGGGGGGACACTGAAGCTTTCTTT.

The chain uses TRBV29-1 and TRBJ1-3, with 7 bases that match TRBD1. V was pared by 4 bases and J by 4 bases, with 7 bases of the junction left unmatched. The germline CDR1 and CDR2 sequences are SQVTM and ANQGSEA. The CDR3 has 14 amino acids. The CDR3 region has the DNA TGCAGCGTTGGGTCGGGGACAGTGGGAAACACCATATATTTT. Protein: CSVGSGTVGNTIYF. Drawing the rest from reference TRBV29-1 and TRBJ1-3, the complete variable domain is SAVISQKPSRDICQRGTSLTIQCQVDSQVTMMFWYRQQPGQSLTLIATANQGSEATYESGFVIDKFPISRPNLTFSTLTVSNMSPEDSSIYLCSVGSGTVGNTIYFGEGSWLTVV.

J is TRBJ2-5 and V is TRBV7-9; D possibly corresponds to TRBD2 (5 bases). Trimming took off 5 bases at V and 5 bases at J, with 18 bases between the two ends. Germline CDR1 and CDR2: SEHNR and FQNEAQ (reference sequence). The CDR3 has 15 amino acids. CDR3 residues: CASSPRLEVWETQYF. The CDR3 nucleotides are TGTGCCAGCAGCCCGCGGTTGGAGGTTTGGGAGACCCAGTACTTC.

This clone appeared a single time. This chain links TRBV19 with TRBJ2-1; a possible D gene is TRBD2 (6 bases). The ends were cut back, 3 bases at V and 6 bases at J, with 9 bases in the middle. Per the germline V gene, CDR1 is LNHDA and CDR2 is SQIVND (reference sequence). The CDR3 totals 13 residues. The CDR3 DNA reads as TGTGCCAGTAGTATCGTCGGGAGCAATGAGCAGTTCTTC. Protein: CASSIVGSNEQFF.

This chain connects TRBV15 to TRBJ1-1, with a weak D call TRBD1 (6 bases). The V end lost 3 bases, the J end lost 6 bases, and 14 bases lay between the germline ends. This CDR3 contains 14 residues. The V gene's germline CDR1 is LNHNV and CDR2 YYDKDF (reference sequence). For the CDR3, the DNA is TGTGCCACCAGCAGGCAGACACAGGGCCCTGAAGCTTTCTTT. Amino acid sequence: CATSRQTQGPEAFF.

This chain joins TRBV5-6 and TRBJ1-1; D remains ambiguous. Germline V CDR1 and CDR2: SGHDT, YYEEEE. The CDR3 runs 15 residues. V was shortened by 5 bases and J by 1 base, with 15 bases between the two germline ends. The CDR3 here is CASSVVPNENTEAFF. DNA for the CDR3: TGTGCCAGCAGTGTAGTACCCAATGAGAACACTGAAGCTTTCTTT. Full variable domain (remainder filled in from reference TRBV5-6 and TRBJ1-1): DAGVTQSPTHLIKTRGQQVTLRCSPKSGHDTVSWYQQALGQGPQFIFQYYEEEERQRGNFPDRFSGHQFPNYSSELNVNALLLGDSALYLCASSVVPNENTEAFFGQGTRLTVV.

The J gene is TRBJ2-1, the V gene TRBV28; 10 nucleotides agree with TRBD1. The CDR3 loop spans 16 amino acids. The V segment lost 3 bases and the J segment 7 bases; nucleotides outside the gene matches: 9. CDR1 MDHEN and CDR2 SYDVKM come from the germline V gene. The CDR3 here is CASSFSGTGVFNEQFF. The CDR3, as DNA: TGTGCCAGCAGTTTCTCGGGGACAGGGGTCTTTAATGAGCAGTTCTTC.

The CDR3 protein is CAIRQDLSGNTIYF. For the CDR3, the DNA is TGTGCCATCCGACAGGACCTCTCTGGAAACACCATATATTTT. The chain carries TRBV10-3 and TRBJ1-3; a possible D gene is TRBD1 (6 bases). The CDR3 runs to 14 residues. Between the trimmed V and J ends, which lost 8 bases and 0 bases, there was a span of 11 bases. Germline values: CDR1 ENHRY, CDR2 SYGVKD.

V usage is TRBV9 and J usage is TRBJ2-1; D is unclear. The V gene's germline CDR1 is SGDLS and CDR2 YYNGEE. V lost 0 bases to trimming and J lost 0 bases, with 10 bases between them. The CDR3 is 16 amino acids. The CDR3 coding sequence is TGTGCCAGCAGCGTAGCTGGCGGCACCTCCTACAATGAGCAGTTCTTC. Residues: CASSVAGGTSYNEQFF.

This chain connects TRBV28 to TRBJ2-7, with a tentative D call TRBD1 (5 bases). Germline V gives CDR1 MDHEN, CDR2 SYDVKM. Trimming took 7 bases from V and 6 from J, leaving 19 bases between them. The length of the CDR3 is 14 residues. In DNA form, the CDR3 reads TGTGCCAGCAAAGGGGCCCTTAAGGTCTTCGAGCAGTACTTC. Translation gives CASKGALKVFEQYF.

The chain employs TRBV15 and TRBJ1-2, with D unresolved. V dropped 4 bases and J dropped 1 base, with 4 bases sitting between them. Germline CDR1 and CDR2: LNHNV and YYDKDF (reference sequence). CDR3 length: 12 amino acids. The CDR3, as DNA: TGTGCCACCAGCAACGGTAACTATGGCTACACCTTC. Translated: CATSNGNYGYTF. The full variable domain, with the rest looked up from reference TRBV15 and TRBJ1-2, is DAMVIQNPRYQVTQFGKPVTLSCSQTLNHNVMYWYQQKSSQAPKLLFHYYDKDFNNEADTPDNFQSRRPNTSFCFLDIRSPGLGDTAMYLCATSNGNYGYTFGSGTRLTVV.

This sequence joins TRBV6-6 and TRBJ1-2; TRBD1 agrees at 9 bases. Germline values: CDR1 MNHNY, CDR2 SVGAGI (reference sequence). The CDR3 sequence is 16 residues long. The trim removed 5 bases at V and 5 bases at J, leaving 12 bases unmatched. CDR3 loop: CASSAGQGELSYGYTF. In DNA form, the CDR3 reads TGTGCCAGCAGTGCGGGACAGGGAGAGTTGTCGTATGGCTACACCTTC.